These 13 T cell receptor beta chains were sequenced from one sample in a study of T cells in Graves' hyperthyroidism and ophthalmopathy. Amplification of TCR beta CDR3 regions was performed using RNA transcripts as template. A set of HTBI primers served as the primers for a first-round RT-PCR of the TCR CDR3. MiXCR, run by TCRdb on the multiplex PCR reads, gives a single entry per CDR3 protein. This sample yields more than 300,000 distinct CDR3 sequences, of which about 18% are seen a single time; 40% belongs to the top ten. Specimen: blood. These receptors were obtained from a man between 18 and 29 years old with Graves' ophthalmopathy.

This clonotype was counted ten times or more. This sequence joins TRBV6-1 and TRBJ1-2; D might be TRBD1 (5 bases). The CDR3 is made up of 14 amino acids. V gave up 6 bases and J gave up 8 bases, with 19 bases separating them. In germline, CDR1 is MNHNS, CDR2 SASEGT. The CDR3 here is CASSESGGVGGYTF. Here the CDR3 DNA reads TGTGCCAGCAGCGAAAGCGGGGGAGTTGGAGGCTACACCTTC.

The chain employs TRBV7-2 and TRBJ1-1; D not resolved. This CDR3 has 15 amino acids. Per germline, CDR1 SGHTA and CDR2 FQGNSA. V lost 2 bases to trimming and J lost 0 bases, with 10 bases between them. CDR3 bases: TGTGCCAGCAGCTTATACGGATTGATGAACACTGAAGCTTTCTTT. Its translation is CASSLYGLMNTEAFF. The variable domain in full, with the rest retrieved from reference TRBV7-2 and TRBJ1-1, is GAGVSQSPSNKVTEKGKDVELRCDPISGHTALYWYRQSLGQGLEFLIYFQGNSAPDKSGLPSDRFSAERTGGSVSTLTIQRTQQEDSAVYLCASSLYGLMNTEAFFGQGTRLTVV.

In its sample, this clonotype was seen a few times. V is TRBV9 and J is TRBJ2-7, with D perhaps assigned TRBD1 or TRBD2 (6 bases each). This CDR3 has 16 residues. Germline V CDR1 and CDR2: SGDLS, YYNGEE. V dropped 0 bases and J dropped 6 bases, with 19 bases sitting between them. The CDR3 region is CASSVEGTPGVGEQYF. The CDR3 DNA is TGTGCCAGCAGCGTAGAAGGGACACCGGGGGTGGGCGAGCAGTACTTC.

This clonotype appeared a few times. J is TRBJ1-2 and V is TRBV28; D perhaps matches TRBD1 (5 bases). Trimming took 5 bases from V and 5 from J, leaving 15 bases between them. This CDR3 region has 14 residues. The germline gives CDR1 MDHEN, CDR2 SYDVKM. CDR3 region: CASSPIGTVYGYTF. The CDR3 nucleotides are TGTGCCAGCAGTCCTATCGGGACGGTTTATGGCTACACCTTC.

The table lists this clonotype with many counts. The chain recombines TRBV3-1 with TRBJ2-1; no clear D gene. V was shortened by 0 bases and J by 13 bases, with 7 bases between the two germline ends. This CDR3 region has 11 residues. Germline loops: CDR1 LGHDT, CDR2 YNNKEL (reference sequence). CDR3 DNA sequence: TGTGCCAGCAGCCAAGAGAGCCCCCAGTTCTTC. The encoded protein is CASSQESPQFF.

This clonotype was observed many times. The genes are TRBV6-1 and TRBJ2-5; 7 bases are shared with TRBD1. The germline gives CDR1 MNHNS, CDR2 SASEGT. The CDR3 runs 15 residues. V shed 5 bases, J shed 1 base, and the junction held 7 bases outside the gene matches. The CDR3 sequence: CASSRDSGVQETQYF. The CDR3 DNA reads as TGTGCCAGCAGTAGGGACAGTGGAGTCCAAGAGACCCAGTACTTC.

A few counts support this clonotype. This chain joins TRBV10-1 and TRBJ1-6; D remains ambiguous. The V gene's germline CDR1 is WNHNN and CDR2 SYGVQD (reference sequence). The CDR3 runs to 13 residues. The V and J ends lost 4 bases and 9 bases respectively, with 10 bases between them. As DNA, the CDR3 is TGCGCCAGCAGTGGTGCTCCAGGTTCACCCCTCCACTTT. It codes for CASSGAPGSPLHF.

This clonotype was seen at least ten times. The rearrangement uses TRBV18 and TRBJ2-5; D may correspond to TRBD1 or TRBD2 (6 bases each). CDR3 length equals 14 residues. CDR1 is KGHSH and CDR2 is LQKENI in the germline V gene. Trimming stripped 0 bases from V and 5 bases from J, with 10 bases between. This CDR3 is CASSPPGGLETQYF. As DNA, the CDR3 is TGTGCCAGCTCACCACCGGGGGGCCTGGAGACCCAGTACTTC. The full variable domain, its missing parts supplied by reference TRBV18 and TRBJ2-5, is NAGVMQNPRHLVRRRGQEARLRCSPMKGHSHVYWYRQLPEEGLKFMVYLQKENIIDESGMPKERFSAEFPKEGPSILRIQQVVRGDSAAYFCASSPPGGLETQYFGPGTRLLVL.

The chain combines TRBV29-1 with TRBJ2-7; no clear D. The CDR3 totals 10 residues. Trimming pared 6 bases from V and 9 bases from J, leaving 12 bases between. Germline CDR1 reads SQVTM; CDR2 reads ANQGSEA. The CDR3 sequence: CSVLQAGQYF. CDR3 nucleotides: TGCAGCGTCCTCCAGGCAGGGCAGTACTTC.

This clonotype has just a few counts. The rearrangement joins TRBV12-3 or TRBV12-4 to TRBJ1-2; D is unresolved. Between the trimmed V and J ends, which lost 4 bases and 8 bases, there was a span of 14 bases. This CDR3 is built from 13 residues. This CDR3 is CASSSPSGGGYTF. The CDR3 nucleotides read TGTGCCAGCAGTTCCCCCTCGGGTGGCGGCTACACCTTC.

This clonotype has ten or more counts. This chain joins TRBV27 and TRBJ1-4, with unresolved D. CDR3 size: 15 residues. Germline loops: CDR1 MNHEY, CDR2 SMNVEV (reference sequence). Trimming pared 5 bases from V and 2 bases from J, leaving 12 bases between. In DNA form, the CDR3 reads TGTGCCAGCAGTCCTACAGCGGATACTAATGAAAAACTGTTTTTT. It yields the protein CASSPTADTNEKLFF.

The table lists this clonotype with many counts. The chain carries TRBV9 and TRBJ1-6; D gene uncertain. CDR3 length: 14 amino acids. The germline gives CDR1 SGDLS, CDR2 YYNGEE. Deletions cut 0 bases from V and 7 bases from J, with 8 bases between. The DNA of the CDR3 is TGTGCCAGCAGCGTAGAAGGGTACAATTCACCCCTCCACTTT. Its translation: CASSVEGYNSPLHF.

About this clonotype itself: The junction departs from the called germline gene at one end, perhaps through a read error. The chain uses TRBV7-2 and TRBJ1-2; a weak D match, TRBD1 (5 bases). The CDR3 spans 15 residues. CDR1 and CDR2 from the germline V gene are SGHTA and FQGNSA. For the CDR3, the DNA is TGTGCCAGCAGCTTAGCTCAGACGGACACCTATGGCAACACCTTC. Protein: CASSLAQTDTYGNTF.